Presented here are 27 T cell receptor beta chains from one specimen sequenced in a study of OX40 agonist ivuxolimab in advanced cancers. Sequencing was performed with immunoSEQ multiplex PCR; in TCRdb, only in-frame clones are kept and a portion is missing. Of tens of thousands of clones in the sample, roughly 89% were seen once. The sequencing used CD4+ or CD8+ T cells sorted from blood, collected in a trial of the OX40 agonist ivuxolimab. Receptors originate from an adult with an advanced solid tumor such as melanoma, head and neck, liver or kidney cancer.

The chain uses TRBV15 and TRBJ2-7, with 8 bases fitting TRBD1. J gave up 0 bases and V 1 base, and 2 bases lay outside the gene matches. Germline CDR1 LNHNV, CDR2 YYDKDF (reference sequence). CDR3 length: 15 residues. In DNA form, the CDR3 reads TGTGCCACCAGCAGAGGTACAGGGGGCTCCTACGAGCAGTACTTC. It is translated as CATSRGTGGSYEQYF.

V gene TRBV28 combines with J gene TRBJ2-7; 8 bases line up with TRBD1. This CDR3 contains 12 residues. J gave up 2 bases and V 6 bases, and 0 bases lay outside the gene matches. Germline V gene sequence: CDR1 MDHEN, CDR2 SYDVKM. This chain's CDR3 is CASRTGAYEQYF. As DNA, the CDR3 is TGTGCCAGCAGGACAGGGGCCTACGAGCAGTACTTC. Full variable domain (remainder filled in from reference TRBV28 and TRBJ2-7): DVKVTQSSRYLVKRTGEKVFLECVQDMDHENMFWYRQDPGLGLRLIYFSYDVKMKEKGDIPEGYSVSREKKERFSLILESASTNQTSMYLCASRTGAYEQYFGPGTRLTVT.

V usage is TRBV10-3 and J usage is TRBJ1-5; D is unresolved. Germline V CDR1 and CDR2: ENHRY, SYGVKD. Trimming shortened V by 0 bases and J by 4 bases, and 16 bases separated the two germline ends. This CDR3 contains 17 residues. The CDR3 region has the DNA TGTGCCATCAGTGAGTCAGAGAGGGCATTAGAGAATCAGCCCCAGCATTTT. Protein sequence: CAISESERALENQPQHF.

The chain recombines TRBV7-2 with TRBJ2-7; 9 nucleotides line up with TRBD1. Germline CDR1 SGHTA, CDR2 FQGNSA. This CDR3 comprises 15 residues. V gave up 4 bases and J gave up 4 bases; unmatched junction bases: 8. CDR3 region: CASSSQQGASYEQYF. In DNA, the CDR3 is TGTGCCAGCAGCTCTCAACAGGGGGCGTCTTACGAGCAGTACTTC.

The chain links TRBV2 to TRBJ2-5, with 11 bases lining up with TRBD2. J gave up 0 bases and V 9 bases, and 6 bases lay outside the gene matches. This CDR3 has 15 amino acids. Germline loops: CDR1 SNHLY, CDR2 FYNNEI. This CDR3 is CASSGTSGYQETQYF. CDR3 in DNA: TGTGCCAGTTCCGGGACTAGCGGATACCAAGAGACCCAGTACTTC.

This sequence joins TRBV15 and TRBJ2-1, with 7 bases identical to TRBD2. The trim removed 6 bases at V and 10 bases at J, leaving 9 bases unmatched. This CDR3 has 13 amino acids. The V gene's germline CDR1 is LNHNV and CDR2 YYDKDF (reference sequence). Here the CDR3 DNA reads TGTGCCACCAGTACCCCCCAGGGAGGGGAGCAGTTCTTC. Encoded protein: CATSTPQGGEQFF.

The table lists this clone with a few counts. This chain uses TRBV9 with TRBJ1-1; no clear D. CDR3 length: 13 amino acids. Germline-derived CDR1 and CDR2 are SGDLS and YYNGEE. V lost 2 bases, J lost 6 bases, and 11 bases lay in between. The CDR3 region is CASSVMGGAEAFF. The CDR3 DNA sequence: TGTGCCAGCAGCGTCATGGGTGGCGCTGAAGCTTTCTTT.

DNA for the CDR3: TGCGCCAGCAGCTTGTATAGCGGGAGTACGAACACCGGGGAGCTGTTTTTT. It codes for CASSLYSGSTNTGELFF. The rearrangement uses TRBV5-1 and TRBJ2-2; 9 positions agree with TRBD2. The V gene's germline CDR1 is SGHRS and CDR2 YFSETQ. The V gene end was trimmed by 1 base and the J gene end by 0 bases; junction bases not matched to a gene: 4. The CDR3 has 17 amino acids.

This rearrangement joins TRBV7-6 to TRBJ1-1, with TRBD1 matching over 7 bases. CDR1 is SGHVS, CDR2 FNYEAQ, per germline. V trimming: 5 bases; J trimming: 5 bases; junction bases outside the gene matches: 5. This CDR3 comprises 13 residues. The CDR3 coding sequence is TGTGCCAGCAGCGTGGGACAGACGACTGAAGCTTTCTTT. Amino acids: CASSVGQTTEAFF.

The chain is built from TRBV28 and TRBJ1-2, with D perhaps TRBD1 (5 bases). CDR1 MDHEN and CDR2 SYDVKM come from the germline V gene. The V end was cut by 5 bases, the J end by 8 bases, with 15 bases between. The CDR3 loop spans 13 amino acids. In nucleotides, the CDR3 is TGTGCCAGCAGTCAGGGAGGGGACCGCGGCTACACCTTC. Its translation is CASSQGGDRGYTF.

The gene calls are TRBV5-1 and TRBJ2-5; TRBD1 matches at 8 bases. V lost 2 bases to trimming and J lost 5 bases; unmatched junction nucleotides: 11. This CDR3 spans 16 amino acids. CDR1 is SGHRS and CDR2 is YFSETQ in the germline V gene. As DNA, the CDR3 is TGCGCCAGCAGCTTATCGTTGGGCAGGGGGCGTGAGACCCAGTACTTC. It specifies CASSLSLGRGRETQYF.

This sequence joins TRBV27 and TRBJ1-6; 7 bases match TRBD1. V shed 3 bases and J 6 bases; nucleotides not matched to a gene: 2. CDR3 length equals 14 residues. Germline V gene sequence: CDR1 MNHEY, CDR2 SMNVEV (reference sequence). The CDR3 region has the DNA TGTGCCAGCAGTTTGAACAGGGGTAATTCACCCCTCCACTTT. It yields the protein CASSLNRGNSPLHF.

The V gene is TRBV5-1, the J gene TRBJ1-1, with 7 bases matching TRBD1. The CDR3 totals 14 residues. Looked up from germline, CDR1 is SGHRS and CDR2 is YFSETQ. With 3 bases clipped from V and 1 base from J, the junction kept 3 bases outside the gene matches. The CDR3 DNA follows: TGCGCCAGCAGCTCGGGACAGCCGAACACTGAAGCTTTCTTT. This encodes CASSSGQPNTEAFF.

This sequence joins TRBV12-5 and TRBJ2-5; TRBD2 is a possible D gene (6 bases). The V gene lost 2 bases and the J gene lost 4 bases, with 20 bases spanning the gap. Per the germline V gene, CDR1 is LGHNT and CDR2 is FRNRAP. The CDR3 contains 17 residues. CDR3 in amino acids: CASGLSNGGISGETQYF. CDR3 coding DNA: TGTGCTAGTGGTTTGTCGAACGGGGGAATCAGTGGAGAGACCCAGTACTTC.

The CDR3 nucleotides read TGTGCCAGCAGTGGGTTCAGGAGCTCTGGAAACACCATATATTTT. It encodes CASSGFRSSGNTIYF. This chain joins TRBV2 and TRBJ1-3, with no clear D. Per the germline V gene, CDR1 is SNHLY and CDR2 is FYNNEI. Trimming stripped 4 bases from V and 0 bases from J, with 10 bases between. This CDR3 is built from 15 residues.

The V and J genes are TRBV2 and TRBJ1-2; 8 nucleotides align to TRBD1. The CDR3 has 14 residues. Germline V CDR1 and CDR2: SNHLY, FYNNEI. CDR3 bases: TGTCCCTCGAGCGGACAGGGCGACGACTATGGCTACACCTTC. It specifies CPSSGQGDDYGYTF.

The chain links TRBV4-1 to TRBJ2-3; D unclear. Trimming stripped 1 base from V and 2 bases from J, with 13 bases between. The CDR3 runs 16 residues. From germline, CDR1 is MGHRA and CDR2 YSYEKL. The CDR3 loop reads CASSQVDMGFTDTQYF. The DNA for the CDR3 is TGCGCCAGCAGCCAAGTGGATATGGGGTTCACAGATACGCAGTATTTT.

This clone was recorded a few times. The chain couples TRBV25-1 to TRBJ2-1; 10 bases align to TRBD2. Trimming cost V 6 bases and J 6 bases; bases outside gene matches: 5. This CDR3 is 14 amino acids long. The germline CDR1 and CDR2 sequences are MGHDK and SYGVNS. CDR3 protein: CASRGLAGVNEQFF. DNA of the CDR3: TGTGCCAGCAGGGGCCTAGCGGGGGTCAATGAGCAGTTCTTC.

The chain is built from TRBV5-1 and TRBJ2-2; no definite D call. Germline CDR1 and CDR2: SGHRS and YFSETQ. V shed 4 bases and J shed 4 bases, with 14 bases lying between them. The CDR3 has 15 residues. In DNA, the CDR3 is TGCGCCAGCAGCGACGGAATCACGGGCACCGGGGAGCTGTTTTTT. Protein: CASSDGITGTGELFF. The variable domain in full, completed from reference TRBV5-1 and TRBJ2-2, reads KAGVTQTPRYLIKTRGQQVTLSCSPISGHRSVSWYQQTPGQGLQFLFEYFSETQRNKGNFPGRFSGRQFSNSRSEMNVSTLELGDSALYLCASSDGITGTGELFFGEGSRLTVL.

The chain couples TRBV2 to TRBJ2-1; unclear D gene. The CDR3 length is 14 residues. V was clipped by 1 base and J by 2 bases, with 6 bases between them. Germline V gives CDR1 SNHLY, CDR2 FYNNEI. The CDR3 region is CASSEGEPYNEQFF. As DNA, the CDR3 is TGTGCCAGCAGTGAAGGGGAACCCTACAATGAGCAGTTCTTC.

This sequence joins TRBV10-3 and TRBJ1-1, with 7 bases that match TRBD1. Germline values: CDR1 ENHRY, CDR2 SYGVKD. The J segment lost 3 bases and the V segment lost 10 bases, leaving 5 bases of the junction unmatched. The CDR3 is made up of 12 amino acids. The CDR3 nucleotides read TGTGCCACTTCAGACAGGGACACTGAAGCTTTCTTT. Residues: CATSDRDTEAFF.

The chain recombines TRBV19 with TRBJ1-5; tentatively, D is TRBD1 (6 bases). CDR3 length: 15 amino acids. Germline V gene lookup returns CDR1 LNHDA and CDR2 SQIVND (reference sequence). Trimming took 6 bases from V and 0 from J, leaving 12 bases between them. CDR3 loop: CASRGGAHSNQPQHF. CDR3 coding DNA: TGTGCCAGTAGAGGGGGTGCCCATAGCAATCAGCCCCAGCATTTT.

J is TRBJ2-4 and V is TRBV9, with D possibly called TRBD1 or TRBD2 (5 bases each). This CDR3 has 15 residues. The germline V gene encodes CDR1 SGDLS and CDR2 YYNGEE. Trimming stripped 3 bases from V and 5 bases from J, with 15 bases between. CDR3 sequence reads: CASSGGRQSENIQYF. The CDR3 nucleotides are TGTGCCAGCAGCGGGGGGAGACAGTCTGAAAACATTCAGTACTTC.

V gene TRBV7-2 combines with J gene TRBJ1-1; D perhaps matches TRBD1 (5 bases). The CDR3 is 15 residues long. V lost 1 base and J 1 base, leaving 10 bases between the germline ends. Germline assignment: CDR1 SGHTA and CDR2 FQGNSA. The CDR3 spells CASSLVGLGNTEAFF. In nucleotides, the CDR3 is TGTGCCAGCAGCTTAGTGGGGCTTGGGAACACTGAAGCTTTCTTT. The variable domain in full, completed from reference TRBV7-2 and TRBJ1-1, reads GAGVSQSPSNKVTEKGKDVELRCDPISGHTALYWYRQSLGQGLEFLIYFQGNSAPDKSGLPSDRFSAERTGGSVSTLTIQRTQQEDSAVYLCASSLVGLGNTEAFFGQGTRLTVV.

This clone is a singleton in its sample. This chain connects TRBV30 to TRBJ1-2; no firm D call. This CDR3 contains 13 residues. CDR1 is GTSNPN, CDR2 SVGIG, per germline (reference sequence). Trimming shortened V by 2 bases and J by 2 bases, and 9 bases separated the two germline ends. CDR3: CAWSSGRNYGYTF. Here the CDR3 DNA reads TGTGCCTGGAGTTCAGGCAGGAACTATGGCTACACCTTC.

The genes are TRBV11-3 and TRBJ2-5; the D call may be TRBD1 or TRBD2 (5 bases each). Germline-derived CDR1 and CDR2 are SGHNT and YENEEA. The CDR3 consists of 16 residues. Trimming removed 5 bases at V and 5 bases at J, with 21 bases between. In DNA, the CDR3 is TGTGCCAGCAGCACGCGAAATGGGACCTCGAGGGAGACCCAGTACTTC. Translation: CASSTRNGTSRETQYF. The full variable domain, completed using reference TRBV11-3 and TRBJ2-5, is EAGVVQSPRYKIIEKKQPVAFWCNPISGHNTLYWYLQNLGQGPELLIRYENEEAVDDSQLPKDRFSAERLKGVDSTLKIQPAELGDSAVYLCASSTRNGTSRETQYFGPGTRLLVL.

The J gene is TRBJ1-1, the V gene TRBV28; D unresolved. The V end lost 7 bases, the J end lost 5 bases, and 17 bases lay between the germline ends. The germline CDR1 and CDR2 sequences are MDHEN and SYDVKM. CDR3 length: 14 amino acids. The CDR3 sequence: CASIAPGRQTEAFF. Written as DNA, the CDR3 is TGTGCCAGCATTGCCCCCGGCCGGCAAACTGAAGCTTTCTTT.